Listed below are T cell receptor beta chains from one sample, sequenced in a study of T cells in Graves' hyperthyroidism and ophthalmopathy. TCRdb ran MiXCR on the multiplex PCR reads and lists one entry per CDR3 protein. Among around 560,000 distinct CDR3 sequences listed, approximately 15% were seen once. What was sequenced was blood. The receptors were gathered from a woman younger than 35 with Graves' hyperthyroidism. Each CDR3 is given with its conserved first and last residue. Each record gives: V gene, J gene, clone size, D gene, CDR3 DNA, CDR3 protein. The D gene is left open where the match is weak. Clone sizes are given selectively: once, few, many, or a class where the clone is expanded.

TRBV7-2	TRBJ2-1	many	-	TGTGCCAGCAGCTTATTCCAGCGGGACAATGAGCAGTTCTTC	CASSLFQRDNEQFF
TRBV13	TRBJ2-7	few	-	TGTGCCAGCAGCTATACCCTCCGGGACGAGCAGTACTTC	CASSYTLRDEQYF
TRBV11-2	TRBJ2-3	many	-	TGTGCTTCAACATTCACGGGCACAGATACGCAGTATTTT	CASTFTGTDTQYF
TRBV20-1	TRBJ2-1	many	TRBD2	TGCAGTGCTAGATCAGCTAGCGGACTCGGTTCGGAGCAGTTCTTC	CSARSASGLGSEQFF
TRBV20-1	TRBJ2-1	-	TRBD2	TGCAGTGCTAGTACTCTAGCGGGGGGCCGGGTCAATGAGCAGTTCTTC	CSASTLAGGRVNEQFF
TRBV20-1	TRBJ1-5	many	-	TGCAGTGCTACGGTTGCGGTGGAGCAGCCCCAGCATTTT	CSATVAVEQPQHF
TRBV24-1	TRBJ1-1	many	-	TGTGCCACCAGTGACCAGGGTAACACTGAAGCTTTCTTT	CATSDQGNTEAFF
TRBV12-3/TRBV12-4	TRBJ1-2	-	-	TGTGCCAGCACCCGAAGGGTAGGAGGCTACACCTTC	CASTRRVGGYTF
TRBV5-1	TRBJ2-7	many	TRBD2	TGTGCCAGCAGCTTAGTCGGGACTAGCTACGAGCAGTACTTC	CASSLVGTSYEQYF
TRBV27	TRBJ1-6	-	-	TGTGCCAGCAGTTTCCTCAATTCACCCCTCCACTTT	CASSFLNSPLHF
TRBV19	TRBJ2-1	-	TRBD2	TGTGCCAGTAGTACTCCCGACCGACTAGCGGGAGGGCCTGAGTCCTACAATGAGCAGTTCTTC	CASSTPDRLAGGPESYNEQFF
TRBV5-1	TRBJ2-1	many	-	TGCGCCAGCAGCTTGGTCAGGGGGGGTGAGCAGTTCTTC	CASSLVRGGEQFF
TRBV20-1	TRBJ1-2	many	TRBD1	TGCAGTGCTACCGGGACAGGGACGGGCGGAGGCTATGGCTACACCTTC	CSATGTGTGGGYGYTF
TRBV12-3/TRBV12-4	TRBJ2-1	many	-	TGTGCCAGCAGCCCCGGCCGGGGGAATGAGCAGTTCTTC	CASSPGRGNEQFF
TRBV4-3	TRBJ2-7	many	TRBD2	TGCGCCAGCAGCCAGAAAGCGGGGGGGCCTCCCGAGCAGTACTTC	CASSQKAGGPPEQYF
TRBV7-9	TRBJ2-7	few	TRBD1	TGTGCCAGCAGCAAGGGACAGGTAAACTACGAGCAGTACTTC	CASSKGQVNYEQYF
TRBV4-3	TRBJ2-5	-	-	TGCGCCAGCAGCCAAGGGTGGGACATACAAGAGACCCAGTACTTC	CASSQGWDIQETQYF
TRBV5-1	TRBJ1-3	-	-	TGCGCCAGCACCCTTCGGGGGCTGAGCTCTGGAAACACCATATATTTT	CASTLRGLSSGNTIYF
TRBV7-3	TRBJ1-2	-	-	TGTGCCAGCAGCTTAACAGGGGCAGGGGATGGCTACACCTTC	CASSLTGAGDGYTF
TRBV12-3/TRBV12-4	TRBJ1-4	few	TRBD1	TGTGCCAGCAGTTTAGCCTCCGGGACAGGGACATGGGGTGAAAAACTGTTTTTT	CASSLASGTGTWGEKLFF
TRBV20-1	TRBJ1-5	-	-	TGCAGTGCTAGGCGTATTGATCAGCCCCAGCATTTT	CSARRIDQPQHF
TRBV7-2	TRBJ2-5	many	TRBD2	TGTGCCAGCAGCTTAGGCGGTGGAGCGGGAGTAGAGACCCAGTACTTC	CASSLGGGAGVETQYF
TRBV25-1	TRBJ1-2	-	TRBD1	TGTGCCAGCAGCGAGGGGACAGGGATCGTAAGTGGCTACACCTTC	CASSEGTGIVSGYTF
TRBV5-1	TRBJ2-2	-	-	TGCGCCAGCAGCTTGGAGGACACCGGGGAGCTGTTTTTT	CASSLEDTGELFF
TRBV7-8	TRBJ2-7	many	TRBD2	TGTGCCAGCAGCTCCCTAGCGGGGTCCTCCTACGAGCAGTACTTC	CASSSLAGSSYEQYF
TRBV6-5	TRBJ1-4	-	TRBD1	TGTGCCAGCAGTTTGTCTACGGGACAGGGAAATGAAAAACTGTTTTTT	CASSLSTGQGNEKLFF
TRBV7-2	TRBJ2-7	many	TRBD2	TGTGCCAGCAGCTTAGGGAGCGGGAGGAAGGTCTACGAGCAGTACTTC	CASSLGSGRKVYEQYF
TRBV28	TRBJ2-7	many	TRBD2	TGTGCCAGCAGCAGACTAGCGGGAGATTTTCCCTACGAGCAGTACTTC	CASSRLAGDFPYEQYF
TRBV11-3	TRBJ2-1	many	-	TGTGCCAGCAGCACCTTCGCGAATGAGCAGTTCTTC	CASSTFANEQFF
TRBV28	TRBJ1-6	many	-	TGTGCCAGCAGTCAGGGGATAGATTCACCCCTCCACTTT	CASSQGIDSPLHF
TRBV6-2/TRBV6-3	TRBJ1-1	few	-	TGTGCCAGCAGTTACCAGGGACAAAAAGCTTTCTTT	CASSYQGQKAFF
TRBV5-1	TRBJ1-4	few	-	TGCGCCAGCAGCTTGAATGGATTTAATGAAAAACTGTTTTTT	CASSLNGFNEKLFF
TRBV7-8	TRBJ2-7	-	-	TGTGCCAGCAGCGAGACGGGGCCTATATACTACGAGCAGTACTTC	CASSETGPIYYEQYF
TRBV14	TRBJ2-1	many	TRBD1	TGTGCCAGCAGTCAACCAGGGGGACAGGGAGGAGTGGAGCAGTTCTTC	CASSQPGGQGGVEQFF
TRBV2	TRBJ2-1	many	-	TGTGCCAGCAGTGTATCCGAAGGGCCTCCCTACAATGAGCAGTTCTTC	CASSVSEGPPYNEQFF
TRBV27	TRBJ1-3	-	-	TGTGCCAGCAGCCCTGGGGGACCAGGAAACACCATATATTTT	CASSPGGPGNTIYF
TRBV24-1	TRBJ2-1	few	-	TGTGCCACCAGTGATCCGCCCTCGGCCCACAATGAGCAGTTCTTC	CATSDPPSAHNEQFF
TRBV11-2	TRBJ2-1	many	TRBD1	TGTGCCAGCAGCATTCGGACAGGGGAATCGGGCTCCTACAATGAGCAGTTCTTC	CASSIRTGESGSYNEQFF
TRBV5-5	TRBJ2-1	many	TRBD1	TGTGCCAGCAGCTCCCGGGGGACAGGGGGCAATGAGCAGTTCTTC	CASSSRGTGGNEQFF
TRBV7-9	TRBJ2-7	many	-	TGTGCCAGCAGCTTAGCGAGCGGGTTCTCCTACGAGCAGTACTTC	CASSLASGFSYEQYF
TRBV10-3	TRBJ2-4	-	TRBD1	TGTGCCATCAGTGGCCTCCCCCCAGGGGGCGAAAACATTCAGTACTTC	CAISGLPPGGENIQYF